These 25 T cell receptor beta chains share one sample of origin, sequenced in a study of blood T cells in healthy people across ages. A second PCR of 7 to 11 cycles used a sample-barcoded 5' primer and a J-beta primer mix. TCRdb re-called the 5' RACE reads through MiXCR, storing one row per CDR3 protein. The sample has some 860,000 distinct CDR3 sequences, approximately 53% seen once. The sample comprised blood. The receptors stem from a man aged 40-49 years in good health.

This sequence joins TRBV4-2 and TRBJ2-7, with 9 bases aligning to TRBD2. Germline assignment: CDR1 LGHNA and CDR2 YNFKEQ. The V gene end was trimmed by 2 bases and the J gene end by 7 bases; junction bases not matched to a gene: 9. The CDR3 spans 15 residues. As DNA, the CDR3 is TGTGCCAGCAGCCAACCGACTAGCGGTTACAATGAGCAGTACTTC. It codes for CASSQPTSGYNEQYF.

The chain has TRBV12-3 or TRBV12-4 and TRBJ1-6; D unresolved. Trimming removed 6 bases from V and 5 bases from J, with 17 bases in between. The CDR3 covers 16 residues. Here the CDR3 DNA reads TGTGCCAGCAGCTTTCAAAGACAAGCAGATAATTCACCCCTCCACTTT. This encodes CASSFQRQADNSPLHF.

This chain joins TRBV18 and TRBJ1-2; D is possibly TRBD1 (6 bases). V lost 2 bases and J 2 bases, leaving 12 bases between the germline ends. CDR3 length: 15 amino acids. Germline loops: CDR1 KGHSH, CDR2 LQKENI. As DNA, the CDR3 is TGTGCCAGCTCACCAGCAGCAGGGGAGAACTATGGCTACACCTTC. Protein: CASSPAAGENYGYTF.

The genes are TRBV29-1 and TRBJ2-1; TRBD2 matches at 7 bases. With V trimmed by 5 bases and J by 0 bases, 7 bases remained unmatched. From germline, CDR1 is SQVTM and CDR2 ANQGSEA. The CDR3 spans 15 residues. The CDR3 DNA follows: TGCAGCGTTCTGGGCGGGAGTAGCTCCTACAATGAGCAGTTCTTC. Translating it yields CSVLGGSSSYNEQFF.

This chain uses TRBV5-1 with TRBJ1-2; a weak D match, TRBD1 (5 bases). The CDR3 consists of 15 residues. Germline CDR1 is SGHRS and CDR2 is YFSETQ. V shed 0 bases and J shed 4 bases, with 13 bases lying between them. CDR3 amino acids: CASSLGDGDPYGYTF. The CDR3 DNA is TGCGCCAGCAGCTTGGGGGACGGCGATCCCTATGGCTACACCTTC.

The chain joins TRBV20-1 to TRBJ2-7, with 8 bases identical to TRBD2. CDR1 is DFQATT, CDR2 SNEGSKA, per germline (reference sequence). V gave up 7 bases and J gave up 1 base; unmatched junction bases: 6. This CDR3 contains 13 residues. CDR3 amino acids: CSVISGASYEQYF. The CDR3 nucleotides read TGCAGTGTAATTAGCGGGGCTTCCTACGAGCAGTACTTC.

CDR3 loop: CSALTGMVRAFF. The CDR3 DNA sequence: TGCAGTGCGCTAACAGGGATGGTACGAGCTTTCTTT. The chain has TRBV20-1 and TRBJ1-1; a possible D gene is TRBD1 (6 bases). The V gene lost 6 bases and the J gene lost 10 bases, with 18 bases spanning the gap. The CDR3 totals 12 residues. Germline assignment: CDR1 DFQATT and CDR2 SNEGSKA (reference sequence).

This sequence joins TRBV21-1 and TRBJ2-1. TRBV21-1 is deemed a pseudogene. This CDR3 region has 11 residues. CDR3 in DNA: TGTGCCAGCAGCCCTACATTTGAGCAGTTCTTC. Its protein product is CASSPTFEQFF.

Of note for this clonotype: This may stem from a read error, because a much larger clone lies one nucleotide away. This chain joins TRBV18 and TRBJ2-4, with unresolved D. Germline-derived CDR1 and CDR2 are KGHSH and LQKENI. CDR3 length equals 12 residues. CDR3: CASSPNGDIRYF. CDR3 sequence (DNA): TGTGCCAGCTCACCAAATGGTGACATTCGGTACTTC.

CDR3 coding DNA: TGCAGTGCTGTACACGATGAGCAGTTCTTC. This gives the protein CSAVHDEQFF. V and J are TRBV20-1 and TRBJ2-1; the D is unclear. CDR1 DFQATT and CDR2 SNEGSKA come from the germline V gene (reference sequence). The V end was cut by 5 bases, the J end by 8 bases, with 7 bases between. The CDR3 extends over 10 amino acids.

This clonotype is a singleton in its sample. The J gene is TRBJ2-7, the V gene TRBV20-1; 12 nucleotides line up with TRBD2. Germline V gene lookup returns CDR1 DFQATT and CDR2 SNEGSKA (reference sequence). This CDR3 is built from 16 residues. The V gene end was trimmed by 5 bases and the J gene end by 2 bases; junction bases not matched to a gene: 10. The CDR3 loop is CSAHSGLAGETYEQYF. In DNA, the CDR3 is TGCAGTGCTCACTCGGGACTAGCGGGTGAGACCTACGAGCAGTACTTC.

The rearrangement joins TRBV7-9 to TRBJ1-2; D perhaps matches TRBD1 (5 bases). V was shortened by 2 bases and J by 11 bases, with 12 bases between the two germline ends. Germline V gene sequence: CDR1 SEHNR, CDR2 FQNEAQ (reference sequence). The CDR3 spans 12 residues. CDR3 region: CASSLSQGIYTF. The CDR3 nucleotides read TGTGCCAGCAGCTTATCTCAGGGTATATACACCTTC.

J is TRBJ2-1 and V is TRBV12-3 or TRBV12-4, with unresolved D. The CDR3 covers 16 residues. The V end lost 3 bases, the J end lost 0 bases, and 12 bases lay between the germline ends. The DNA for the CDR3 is TGTGCCAGCAGTTTCGAGCCTCTCAGCTCCTACAATGAGCAGTTCTTC. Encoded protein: CASSFEPLSSYNEQFF.

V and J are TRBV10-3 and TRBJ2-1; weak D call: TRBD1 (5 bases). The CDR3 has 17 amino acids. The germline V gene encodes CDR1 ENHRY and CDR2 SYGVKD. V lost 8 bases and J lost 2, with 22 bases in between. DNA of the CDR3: TGTGCCATCTCCGCTCAGAGGCTTGGGGCCGCCTACAATGAGCAGTTCTTC. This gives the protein CAISAQRLGAAYNEQFF.

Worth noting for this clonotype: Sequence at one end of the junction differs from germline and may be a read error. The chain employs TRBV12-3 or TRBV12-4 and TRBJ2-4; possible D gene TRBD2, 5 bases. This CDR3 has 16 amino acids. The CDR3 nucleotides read TGTGCCAGCAGCCCCTCCTCGGTTCTAGCCAAAACCATTCAGTACTTC. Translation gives CASSPSSVLAKTIQYF.

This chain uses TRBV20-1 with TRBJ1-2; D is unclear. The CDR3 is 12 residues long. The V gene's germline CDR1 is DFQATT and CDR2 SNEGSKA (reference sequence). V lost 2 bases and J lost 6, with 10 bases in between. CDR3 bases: TGCAGTGCTAGAATCCGATGGGATGGCTACACCTTC. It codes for CSARIRWDGYTF.

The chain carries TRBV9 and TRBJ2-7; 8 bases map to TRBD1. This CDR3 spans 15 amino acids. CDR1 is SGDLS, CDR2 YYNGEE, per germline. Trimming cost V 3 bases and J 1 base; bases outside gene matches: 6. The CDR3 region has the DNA TGTGCCAGCAGCGCAAGGACAGGGACTTCCTACGAGCAGTACTTC. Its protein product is CASSARTGTSYEQYF. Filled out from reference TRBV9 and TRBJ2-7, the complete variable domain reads DSGVTQTPKHLITATGQRVTLRCSPRSGDLSVYWYQQSLDQGLQFLIQYYNGEERAKGNILERFSAQQFPDLHSELNLSSLELGDSALYFCASSARTGTSYEQYFGPGTRLTVT.

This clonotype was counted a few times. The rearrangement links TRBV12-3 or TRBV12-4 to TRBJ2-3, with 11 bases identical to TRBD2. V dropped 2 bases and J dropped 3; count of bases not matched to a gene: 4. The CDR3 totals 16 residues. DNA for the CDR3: TGTGCCAGCAGTTTAAGACTAGCGGGGTTTACAGATACGCAGTATTTT. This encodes CASSLRLAGFTDTQYF.

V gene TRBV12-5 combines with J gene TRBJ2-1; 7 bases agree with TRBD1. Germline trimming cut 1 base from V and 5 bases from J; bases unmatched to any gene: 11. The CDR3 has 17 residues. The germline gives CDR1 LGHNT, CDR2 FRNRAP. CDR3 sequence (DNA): TGTGCTAGTGGTTTGGAAGGGTTCAGGGGGAGTAACAATGAGCAGTTCTTC. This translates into CASGLEGFRGSNNEQFF. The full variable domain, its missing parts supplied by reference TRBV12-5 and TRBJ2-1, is DARVTQTPRHKVTEMGQEVTMRCQPILGHNTVFWYRQTMMQGLELLAYFRNRAPLDDSGMPKDRFSAEMPDATLATLKIQPSEPRDSAVYFCASGLEGFRGSNNEQFFGPGTRLTVL.

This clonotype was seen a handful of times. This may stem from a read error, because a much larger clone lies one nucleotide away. The CDR3 region has the DNA TGTGCCAGCAGCGTCCTCTACAGTGGCGGCTACACCTTC. Amino acid sequence: CASSVLYSGGYTF. The chain joins TRBV12-3 or TRBV12-4 to TRBJ1-2; no definite D call. Trimming took 6 bases from V and 8 from J, leaving 16 bases between them. The CDR3 has 13 amino acids.

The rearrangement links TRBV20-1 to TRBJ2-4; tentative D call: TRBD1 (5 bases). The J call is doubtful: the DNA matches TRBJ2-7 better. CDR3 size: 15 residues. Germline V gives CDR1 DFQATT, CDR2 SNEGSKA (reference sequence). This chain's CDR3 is CSARPPSGAPREQYF. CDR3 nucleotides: TGCAGTGCTAGACCTCCGTCTGGGGCTCCACGCGAGCAGTACTTC.

CDR3 loop: CSASRGEGNEQYF. As DNA, the CDR3 is TGCAGTGCTAGCCGGGGGGAAGGAAACGAGCAGTACTTC. This chain joins TRBV20-1 and TRBJ2-7, with 7 bases fitting TRBD2. The CDR3 runs 13 residues. The germline V gene has CDR1 DFQATT and CDR2 SNEGSKA (reference sequence). The V and J ends lost 3 bases and 5 bases, in that order; junction bases with no gene match: 7.

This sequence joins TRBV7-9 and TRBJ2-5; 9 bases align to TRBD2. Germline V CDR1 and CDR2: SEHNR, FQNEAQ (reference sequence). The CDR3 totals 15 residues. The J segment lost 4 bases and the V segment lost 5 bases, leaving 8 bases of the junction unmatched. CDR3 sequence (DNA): TGTGCCAGCAGCCCGACTAGCGGACTTTCAGAGACCCAGTACTTC. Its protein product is CASSPTSGLSETQYF. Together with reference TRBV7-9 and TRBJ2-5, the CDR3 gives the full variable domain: DTGVSQNPRHKITKRGQNVTFRCDPISEHNRLYWYRQTLGQGPEFLTYFQNEAQLEKSRLLSDRFSAERPKGSFSTLEIQRTEQGDSAMYLCASSPTSGLSETQYFGPGTRLLVL.

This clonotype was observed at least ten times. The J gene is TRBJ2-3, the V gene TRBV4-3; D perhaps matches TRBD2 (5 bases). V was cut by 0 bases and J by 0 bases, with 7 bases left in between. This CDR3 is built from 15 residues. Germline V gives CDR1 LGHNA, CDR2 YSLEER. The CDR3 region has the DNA TGCGCCAGCAGCCAAGAGAAGCGGAGCACAGATACGCAGTATTTT. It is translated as CASSQEKRSTDTQYF.

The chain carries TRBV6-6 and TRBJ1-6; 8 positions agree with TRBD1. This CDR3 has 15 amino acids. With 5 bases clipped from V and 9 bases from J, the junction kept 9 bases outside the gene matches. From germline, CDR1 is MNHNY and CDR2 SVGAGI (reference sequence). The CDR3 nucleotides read TGTGCCAGCAGTGCCCCGGGACAGGCAGCTTCACCCCTCCACTTT. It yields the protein CASSAPGQAASPLHF.